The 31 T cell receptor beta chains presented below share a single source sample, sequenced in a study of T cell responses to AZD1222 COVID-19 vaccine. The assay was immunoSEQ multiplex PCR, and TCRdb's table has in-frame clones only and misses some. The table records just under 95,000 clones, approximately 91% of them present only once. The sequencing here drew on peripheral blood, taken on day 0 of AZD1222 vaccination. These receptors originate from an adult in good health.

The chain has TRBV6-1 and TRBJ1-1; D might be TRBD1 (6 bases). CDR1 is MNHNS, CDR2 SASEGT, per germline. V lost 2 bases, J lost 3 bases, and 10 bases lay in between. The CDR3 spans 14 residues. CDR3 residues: CASSERKGDTEAFF. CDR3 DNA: TGTGCCAGCAGTGAAAGGAAGGGGGACACTGAAGCTTTCTTT.

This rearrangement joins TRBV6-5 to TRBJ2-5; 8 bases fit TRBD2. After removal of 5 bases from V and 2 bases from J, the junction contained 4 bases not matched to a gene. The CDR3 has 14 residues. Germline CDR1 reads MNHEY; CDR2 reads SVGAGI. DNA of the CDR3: TGTGCCAGCAGTCGGGGGGGGAGTCAAGAGACCCAGTACTTC. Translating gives CASSRGGSQETQYF.

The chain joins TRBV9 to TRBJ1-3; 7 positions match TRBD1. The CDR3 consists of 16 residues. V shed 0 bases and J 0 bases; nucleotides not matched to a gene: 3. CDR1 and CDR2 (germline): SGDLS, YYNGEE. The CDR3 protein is CASSVGRGPSGNTIYF. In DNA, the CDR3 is TGTGCCAGCAGCGTAGGTAGGGGGCCCTCTGGAAACACCATATATTTT. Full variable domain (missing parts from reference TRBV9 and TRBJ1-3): DSGVTQTPKHLITATGQRVTLRCSPRSGDLSVYWYQQSLDQGLQFLIQYYNGEERAKGNILERFSAQQFPDLHSELNLSSLELGDSALYFCASSVGRGPSGNTIYFGEGSWLTVV.

CDR3 nucleotides: TGTGCCAGCAGTGAAACGCGACTATCCTCTGGAAACACCATATATTTT. It translates to CASSETRLSSGNTIYF. The rearrangement joins TRBV2 to TRBJ1-3; D unclear. The CDR3 has 16 amino acids. CDR1 is SNHLY and CDR2 is FYNNEI in the germline V gene. V was shortened by 2 bases and J by 0 bases, with 11 bases between the two germline ends. Based on the CDR3 plus reference TRBV2 and TRBJ1-3, the full variable domain is EPEVTQTPSHQVTQMGQEVILRCVPISNHLYFYWYRQILGQKVEFLVSFYNNEISEKSEIFDDQFSVERPDGSNFTLKIRSTKLEDSAMYFCASSETRLSSGNTIYFGEGSWLTVV.

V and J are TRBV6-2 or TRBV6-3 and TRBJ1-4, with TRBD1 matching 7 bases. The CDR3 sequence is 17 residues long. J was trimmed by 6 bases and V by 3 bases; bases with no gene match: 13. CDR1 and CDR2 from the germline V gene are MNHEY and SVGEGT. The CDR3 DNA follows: TGTGCCAGCAGTTATAGGAACGACAGGGTATTACATGAAAAACTGTTTTTT. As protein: CASSYRNDRVLHEKLFF.

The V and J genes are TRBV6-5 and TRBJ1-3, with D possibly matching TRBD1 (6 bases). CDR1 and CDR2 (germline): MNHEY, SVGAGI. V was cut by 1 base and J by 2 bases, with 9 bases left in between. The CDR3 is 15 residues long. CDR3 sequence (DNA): TGTGCCAGCAGTTACTTAGGGGGAGCTGGAAACACCATATATTTT. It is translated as CASSYLGGAGNTIYF.

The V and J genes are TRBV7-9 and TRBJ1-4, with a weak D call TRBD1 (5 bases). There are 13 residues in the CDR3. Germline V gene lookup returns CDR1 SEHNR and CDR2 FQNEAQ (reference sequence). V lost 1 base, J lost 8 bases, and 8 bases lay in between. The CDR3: CASSLGQWEKLFF. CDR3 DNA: TGTGCCAGCAGCTTAGGACAGTGGGAAAAACTGTTTTTT.

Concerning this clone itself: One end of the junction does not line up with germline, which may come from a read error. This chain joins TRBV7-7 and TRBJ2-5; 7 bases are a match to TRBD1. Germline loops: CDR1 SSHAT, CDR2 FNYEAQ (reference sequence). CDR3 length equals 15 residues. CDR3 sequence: CASSTSGQRQETQYF. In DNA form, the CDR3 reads TGTGCTAGCAGCACCTCGGGACAGCGGCAAGAGACCCAGTACTTC.

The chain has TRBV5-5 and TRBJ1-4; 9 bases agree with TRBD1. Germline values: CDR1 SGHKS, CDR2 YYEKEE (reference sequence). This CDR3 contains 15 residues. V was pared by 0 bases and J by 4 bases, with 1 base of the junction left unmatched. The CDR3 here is CASSLGQGGNEKLFF. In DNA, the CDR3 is TGTGCCAGCAGCTTGGGACAGGGGGGTAATGAAAAACTGTTTTTT. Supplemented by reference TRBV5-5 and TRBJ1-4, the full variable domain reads DAGVTQSPTHLIKTRGQQVTLRCSPISGHKSVSWYQQVLGQGPQFIFQYYEKEERGRGNFPDRFSARQFPNYSSELNVNALLLGDSALYLCASSLGQGGNEKLFFGSGTQLSVL.

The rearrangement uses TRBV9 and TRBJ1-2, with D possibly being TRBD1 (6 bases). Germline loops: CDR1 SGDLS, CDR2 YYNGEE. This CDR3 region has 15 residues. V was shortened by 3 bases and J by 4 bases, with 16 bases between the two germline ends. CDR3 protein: CASSGGGPAGYGYTF. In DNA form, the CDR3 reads TGTGCCAGCAGCGGAGGGGGGCCCGCCGGCTATGGCTACACCTTC.

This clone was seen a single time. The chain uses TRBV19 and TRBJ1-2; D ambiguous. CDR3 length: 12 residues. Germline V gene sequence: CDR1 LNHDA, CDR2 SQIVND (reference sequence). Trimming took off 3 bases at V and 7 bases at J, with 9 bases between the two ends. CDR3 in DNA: TGTGCCAGTAGTATCTGGGGAAGTGGCTACACCTTC. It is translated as CASSIWGSGYTF.

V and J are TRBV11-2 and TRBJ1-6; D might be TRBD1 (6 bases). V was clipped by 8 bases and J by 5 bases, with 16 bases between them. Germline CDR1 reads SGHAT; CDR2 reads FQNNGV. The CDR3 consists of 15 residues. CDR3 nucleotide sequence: TGTGCCAGCGCCGAAACAGGGAGAAATAATTCACCCCTCCACTTT. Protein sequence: CASAETGRNNSPLHF.

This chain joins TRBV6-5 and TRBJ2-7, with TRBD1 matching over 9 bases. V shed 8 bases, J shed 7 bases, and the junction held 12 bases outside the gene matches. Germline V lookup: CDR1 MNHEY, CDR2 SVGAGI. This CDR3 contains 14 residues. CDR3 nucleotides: TGTGCCAGCTCGAGGGGACAGGGAATTGGTGAGCAGTACTTC. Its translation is CASSRGQGIGEQYF.

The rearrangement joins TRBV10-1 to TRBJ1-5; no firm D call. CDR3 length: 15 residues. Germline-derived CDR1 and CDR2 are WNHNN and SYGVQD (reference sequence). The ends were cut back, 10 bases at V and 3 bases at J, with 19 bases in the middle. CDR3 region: CATQPDGKINQPQHF. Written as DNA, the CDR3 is TGCGCCACCCAGCCCGACGGAAAAATCAATCAGCCCCAGCATTTT.

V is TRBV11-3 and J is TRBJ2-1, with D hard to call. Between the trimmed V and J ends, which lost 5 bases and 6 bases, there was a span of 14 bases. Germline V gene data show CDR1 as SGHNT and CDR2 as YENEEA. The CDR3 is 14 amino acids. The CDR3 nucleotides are TGTGCCAGCAGCCCGAAAGACGGAAGCAATGAGCAGTTCTTC. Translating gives CASSPKDGSNEQFF.

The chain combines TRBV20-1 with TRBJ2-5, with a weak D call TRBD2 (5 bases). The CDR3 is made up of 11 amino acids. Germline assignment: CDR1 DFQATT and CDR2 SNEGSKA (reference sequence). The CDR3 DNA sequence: TGCAGCCCTTCGTGGAGGGAGACCCAGTACTTC. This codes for CSPSWRETQYF.

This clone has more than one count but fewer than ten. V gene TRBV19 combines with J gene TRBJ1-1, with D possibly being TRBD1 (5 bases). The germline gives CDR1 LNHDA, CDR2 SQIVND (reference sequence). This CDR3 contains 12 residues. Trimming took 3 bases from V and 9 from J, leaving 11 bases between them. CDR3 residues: CASSIDSRKAFF. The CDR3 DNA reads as TGTGCCAGTAGTATTGACAGTAGGAAAGCTTTCTTT. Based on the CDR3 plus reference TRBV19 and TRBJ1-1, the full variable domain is DGGITQSPKYLFRKEGQNVTLSCEQNLNHDAMYWYRQDPGQGLRLIYYSQIVNDFQKGDIAEGYSVSREKKESFPLTVTSAQKNPTAFYLCASSIDSRKAFFGQGTRLTVV.

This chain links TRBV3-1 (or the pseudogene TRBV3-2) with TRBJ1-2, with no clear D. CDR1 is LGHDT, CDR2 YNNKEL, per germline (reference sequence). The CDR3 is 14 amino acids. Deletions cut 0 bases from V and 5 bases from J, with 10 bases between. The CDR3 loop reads CASSQDGREYGYTF. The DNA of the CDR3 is TGTGCCAGCAGCCAAGATGGGCGGGAATATGGCTACACCTTC.

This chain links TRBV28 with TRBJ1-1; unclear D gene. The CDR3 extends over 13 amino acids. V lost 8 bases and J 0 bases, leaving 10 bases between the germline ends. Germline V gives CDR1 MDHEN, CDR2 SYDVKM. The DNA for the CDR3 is TGTGCCAGCCTCGGGCTATTGAACACTGAAGCTTTCTTT. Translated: CASLGLLNTEAFF.

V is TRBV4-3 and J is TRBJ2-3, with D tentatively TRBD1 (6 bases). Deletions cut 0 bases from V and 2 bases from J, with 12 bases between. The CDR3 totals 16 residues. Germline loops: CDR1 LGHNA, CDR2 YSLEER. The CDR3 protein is CASSQDSRGPTDTQYF. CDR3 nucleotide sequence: TGCGCCAGCAGCCAAGATAGCAGGGGACCCACAGATACGCAGTATTTT.

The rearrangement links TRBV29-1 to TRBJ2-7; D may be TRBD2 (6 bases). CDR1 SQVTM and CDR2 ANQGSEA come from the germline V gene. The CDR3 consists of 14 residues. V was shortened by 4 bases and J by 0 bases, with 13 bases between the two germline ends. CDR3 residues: CSVGGVSGSYEQYF. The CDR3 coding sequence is TGCAGCGTTGGGGGGGTATCAGGCTCCTACGAGCAGTACTTC.

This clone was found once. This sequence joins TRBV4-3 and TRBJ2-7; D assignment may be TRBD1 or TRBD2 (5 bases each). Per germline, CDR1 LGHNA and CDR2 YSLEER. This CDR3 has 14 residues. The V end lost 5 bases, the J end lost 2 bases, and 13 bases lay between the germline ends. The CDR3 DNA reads TGCGCCAGCAGCGTCGGGGCCCGACCCTACGAGCAGTACTTC. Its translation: CASSVGARPYEQYF.

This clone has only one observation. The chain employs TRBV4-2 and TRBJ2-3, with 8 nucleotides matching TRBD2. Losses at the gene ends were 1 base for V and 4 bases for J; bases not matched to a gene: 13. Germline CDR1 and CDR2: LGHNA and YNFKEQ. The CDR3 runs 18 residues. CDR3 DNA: TGTGCCAGCAGCCAAGCGGGCGGGACTAGTGGTTTGTCAGATACGCAGTATTTT. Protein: CASSQAGGTSGLSDTQYF.

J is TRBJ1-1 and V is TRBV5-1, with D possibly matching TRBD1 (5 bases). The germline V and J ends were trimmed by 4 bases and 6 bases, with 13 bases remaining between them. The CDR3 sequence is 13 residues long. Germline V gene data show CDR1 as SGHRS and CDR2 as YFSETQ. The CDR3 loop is CASSPWEGSEAFF. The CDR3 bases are TGCGCCAGCAGCCCTTGGGAGGGGTCTGAAGCTTTCTTT.

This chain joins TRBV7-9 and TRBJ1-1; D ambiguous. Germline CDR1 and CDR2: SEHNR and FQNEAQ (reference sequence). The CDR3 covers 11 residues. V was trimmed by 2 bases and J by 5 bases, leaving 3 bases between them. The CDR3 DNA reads TGTGCCAGCAGCTTATTGACTGAAGCTTTCTTT. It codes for CASSLLTEAFF.

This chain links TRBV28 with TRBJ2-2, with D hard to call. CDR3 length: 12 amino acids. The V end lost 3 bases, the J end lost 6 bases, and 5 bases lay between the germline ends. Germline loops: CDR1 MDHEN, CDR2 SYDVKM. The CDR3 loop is CASSLLAGELFF. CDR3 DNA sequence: TGTGCCAGCAGTTTGTTGGCCGGGGAGCTGTTTTTT. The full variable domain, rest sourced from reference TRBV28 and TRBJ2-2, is DVKVTQSSRYLVKRTGEKVFLECVQDMDHENMFWYRQDPGLGLRLIYFSYDVKMKEKGDIPEGYSVSREKKERFSLILESASTNQTSMYLCASSLLAGELFFGEGSRLTVL.

The CDR3 bases are TGCGCCAGCAGCGGTTCCTCGGACAGCTACGAAAAACTGTTTTTT. This translates into CASSGSSDSYEKLFF. The chain employs TRBV5-1 and TRBJ1-4, with a possible D match to TRBD1 (6 bases). The V gene lost 4 bases and the J gene lost 8 bases, with 18 bases spanning the gap. The CDR3 is made up of 15 amino acids. Looked up from germline, CDR1 is SGHRS and CDR2 is YFSETQ. Full variable domain (rest looked up from reference TRBV5-1 and TRBJ1-4): KAGVTQTPRYLIKTRGQQVTLSCSPISGHRSVSWYQQTPGQGLQFLFEYFSETQRNKGNFPGRFSGRQFSNSRSEMNVSTLELGDSALYLCASSGSSDSYEKLFFGSGTQLSVL.

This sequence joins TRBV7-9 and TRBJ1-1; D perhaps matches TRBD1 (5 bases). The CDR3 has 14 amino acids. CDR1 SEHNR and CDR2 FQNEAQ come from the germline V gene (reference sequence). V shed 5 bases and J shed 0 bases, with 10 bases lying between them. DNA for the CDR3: TGTGCCAGCAGCCCGAGACAGCTGAACACTGAAGCTTTCTTT. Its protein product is CASSPRQLNTEAFF.

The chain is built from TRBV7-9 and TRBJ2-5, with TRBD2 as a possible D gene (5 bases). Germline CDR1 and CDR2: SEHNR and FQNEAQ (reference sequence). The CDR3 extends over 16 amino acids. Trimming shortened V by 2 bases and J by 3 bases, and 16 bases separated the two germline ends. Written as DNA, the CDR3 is TGTGCCAGCAGCTTATCCTCATCCGGGGAGAAAGAGACCCAGTACTTC. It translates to CASSLSSSGEKETQYF.

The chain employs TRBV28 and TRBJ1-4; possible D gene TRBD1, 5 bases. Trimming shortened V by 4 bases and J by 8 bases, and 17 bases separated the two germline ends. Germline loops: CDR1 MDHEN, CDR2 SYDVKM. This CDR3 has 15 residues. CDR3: CASSSPTVGEEKLFF. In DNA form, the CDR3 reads TGTGCCAGCAGTTCACCGACAGTGGGCGAAGAAAAACTGTTTTTT.

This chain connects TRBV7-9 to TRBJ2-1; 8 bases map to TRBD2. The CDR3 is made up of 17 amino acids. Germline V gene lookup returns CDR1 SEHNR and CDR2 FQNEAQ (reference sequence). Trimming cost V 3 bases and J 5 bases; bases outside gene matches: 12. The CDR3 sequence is CASSFLLGGAGNNEQFF. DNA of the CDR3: TGTGCCAGCAGCTTTCTGCTCGGGGGGGCAGGGAACAATGAGCAGTTCTTC. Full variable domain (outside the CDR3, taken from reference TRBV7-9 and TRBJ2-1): DTGVSQNPRHKITKRGQNVTFRCDPISEHNRLYWYRQTLGQGPEFLTYFQNEAQLEKSRLLSDRFSAERPKGSFSTLEIQRTEQGDSAMYLCASSFLLGGAGNNEQFFGPGTRLTVL.